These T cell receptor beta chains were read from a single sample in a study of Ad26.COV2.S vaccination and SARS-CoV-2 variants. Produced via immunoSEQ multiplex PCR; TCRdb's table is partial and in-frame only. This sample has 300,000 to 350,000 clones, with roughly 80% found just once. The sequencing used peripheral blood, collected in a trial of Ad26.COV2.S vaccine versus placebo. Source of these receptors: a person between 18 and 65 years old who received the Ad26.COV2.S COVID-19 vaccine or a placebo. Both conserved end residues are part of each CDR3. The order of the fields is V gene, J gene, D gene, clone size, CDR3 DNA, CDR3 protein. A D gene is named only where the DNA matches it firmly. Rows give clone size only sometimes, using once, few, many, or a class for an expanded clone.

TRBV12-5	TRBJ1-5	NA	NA	TGTGCTAGTGGTTTGGGGACCCTCAATCAGCCCCAGCATTTT	CASGLGTLNQPQHF
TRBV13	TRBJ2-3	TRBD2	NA	TGTGCCAGCAGCCCACGGGCGCGGGGGGCCGGTGATACGCAGTATTTT	CASSPRARGAGDTQYF
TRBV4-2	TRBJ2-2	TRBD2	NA	TGTGCCAGCAGCCAAGCTAGCGGGGGGGCGGTTGACGGGGAGCTGTTTTTT	CASSQASGGAVDGELFF
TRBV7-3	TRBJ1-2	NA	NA	TGTGCCAGCAGCTTAATGAGGGAGCCTAACTATGGCTACACCTTC	CASSLMREPNYGYTF
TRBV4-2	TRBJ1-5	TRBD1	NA	TGTGCCAGCAGCCATTCAGGGGGCGCGAACAATCAGCCCCAGCATTTT	CASSHSGGANNQPQHF
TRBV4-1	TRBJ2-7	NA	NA	TGCGCCAGCAGCCAAGATGAGGGTTCCTACGAGCAGTACTTC	CASSQDEGSYEQYF
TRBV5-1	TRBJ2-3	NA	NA	TGCGCCAGCAGCTTGAACGGTAGGGTCACAGATACGCAGTATTTT	CASSLNGRVTDTQYF
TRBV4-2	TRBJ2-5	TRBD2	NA	TGTGCCAGCAGCCAAGATAATCCAGCGGGGGGCCGGGAAGAGACCCAGTACTTC	CASSQDNPAGGREETQYF
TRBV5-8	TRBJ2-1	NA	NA	TGTGCCAGCAGCTTGGGTCTAGCGCACAATGAGCAGTTCTTC	CASSLGLAHNEQFF
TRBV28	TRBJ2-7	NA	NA	TGTGCCAGCAGTTTAGGGGTCTCCTACGAGCAGTACTTC	CASSLGVSYEQYF
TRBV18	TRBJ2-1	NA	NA	TGTGCCAGCTCACTTTGGGAGGAAGGCAATGAGCAGTTCTTC	CASSLWEEGNEQFF
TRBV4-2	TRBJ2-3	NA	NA	TGTGCCAGCAGCCAAGTAAATGTTAATACGGGGGATACGCAGTATTTT	CASSQVNVNTGDTQYF
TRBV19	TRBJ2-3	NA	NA	TGTGCCAGTAGTGTAGGGACCTCCACAGATACGCAGTATTTT	CASSVGTSTDTQYF
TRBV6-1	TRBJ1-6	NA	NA	TGTGCCAGCAGTGAGTGGCAGGGGCCCGTTTGGCCCCTCCACTTT	CASSEWQGPVWPLHF
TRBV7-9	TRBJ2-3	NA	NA	TGTGCCAGCAGCTTGCCTAAATTGGGAAGGGGCGTTGGCACAGATACGCAGTATTTT	CASSLPKLGRGVGTDTQYF
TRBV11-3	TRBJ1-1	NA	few	TGTGCCAGCAGCTTAGATATGAACACTGAAGCTTTCTTT	CASSLDMNTEAFF
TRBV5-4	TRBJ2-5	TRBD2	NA	TGTGCCAGCACTCGGGGGGTTACTAGCCCAGAGACCCAGTACTTC	CASTRGVTSPETQYF
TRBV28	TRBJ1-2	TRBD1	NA	TGTGCCAGCGGGACAGAAAGAGGCTACACCTTC	CASGTERGYTF
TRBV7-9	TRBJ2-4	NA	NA	TGTGCCAGCAGCCCATTCGCGGCACGGATCAAAAACATTCAGTACTTC	CASSPFAARIKNIQYF
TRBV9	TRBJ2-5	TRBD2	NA	TGTGCCAGCAGCGTCGGACTAGGGGACCAAGAGACCCAGTACTTC	CASSVGLGDQETQYF
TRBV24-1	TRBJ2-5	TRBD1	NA	TGTGCCACCAGTGATCCCAGGGGGCGCGGAGAGACCCAGTACTTC	CATSDPRGRGETQYF
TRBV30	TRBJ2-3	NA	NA	TGTGCCTGGAGTGAACTAGGCACAGATACGCAGTATTTT	CAWSELGTDTQYF
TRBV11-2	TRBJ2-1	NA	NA	TGTGCCAGCAGCTCCCGACAGACCTACAATGAGCAGTTCTTC	CASSSRQTYNEQFF
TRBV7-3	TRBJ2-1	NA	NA	TGTGCCAGCAGCTTCCTTGGAGTCAAGAGCGATGAGCAGTTCTTC	CASSFLGVKSDEQFF
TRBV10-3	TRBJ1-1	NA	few	TGTGCCATCAGTGAATCCGTTAATCTGGCTGAAGCTTTCTTT	CAISESVNLAEAFF
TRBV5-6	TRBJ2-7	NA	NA	TGTGCCAGCAGCTTAGTCTCCGGCAGAACCCTCACCTACGAGCAGTACTTC	CASSLVSGRTLTYEQYF
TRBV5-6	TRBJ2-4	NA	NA	TGTGCCAGCAGCTTGGGGTCCCAGGTAGCCAAAAACATTCAGTACTTC	CASSLGSQVAKNIQYF
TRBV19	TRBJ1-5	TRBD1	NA	TGTGCCAGTAGCTCCAGGACAGGGGCTCAGCCCCAGCATTTT	CASSSRTGAQPQHF
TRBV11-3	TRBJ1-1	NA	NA	TGTGCCAGCAGCCGTGGGGTGAACACTGAAGCTTTCTTT	CASSRGVNTEAFF
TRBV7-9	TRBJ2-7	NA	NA	TGTGCCAGCAGTAAGGGGCAGGGGATGGAGTACGAGCAGTACTTC	CASSKGQGMEYEQYF
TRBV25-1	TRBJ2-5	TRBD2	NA	TGTGCCAGCAGTAGTACTAGCGGGGGGCCCCAAGAGACCCAGTACTTC	CASSSTSGGPQETQYF
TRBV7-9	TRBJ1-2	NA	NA	TGTGCCAGCAGCTTAGCGGATAACTATGGCTACACCTTC	CASSLADNYGYTF
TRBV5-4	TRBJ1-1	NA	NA	TGTGCCAGCAGCCCCAGGACGAACACTGAAGCTTTCTTT	CASSPRTNTEAFF
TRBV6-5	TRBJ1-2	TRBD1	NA	TGTGCCAGCAGTTATGGGACAGGGAGGAGCTACACCTTC	CASSYGTGRSYTF
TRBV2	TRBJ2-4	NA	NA	TGTGCCAGCAGTGAAGTGGGGCAGGGGTTAATAGCCAAAAACATTCAGTACTTC	CASSEVGQGLIAKNIQYF
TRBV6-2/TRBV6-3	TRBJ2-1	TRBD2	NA	TGTGCCAGCAGTTACAGCGGGGGGCCTTACAATGAGCAGTTCTTC	CASSYSGGPYNEQFF
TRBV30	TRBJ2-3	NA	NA	TGTGCCTGGAGTGTTGATACCCCTCACACAGATACGCAGTATTTT	CAWSVDTPHTDTQYF
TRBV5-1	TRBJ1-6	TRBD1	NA	TGCGCCAGTCGGCAGGGACAGGAGACATCACCCCTCCACTTT	CASRQGQETSPLHF
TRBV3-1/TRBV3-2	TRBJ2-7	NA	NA	TGTGCCAGCAGCCAAGGACACCAAGAAGGGCAGTACTTC	CASSQGHQEGQYF
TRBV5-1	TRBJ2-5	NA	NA	TGCGCCAGCAGAAGCCAAGCCATCCTCCAAGAGACCCAGTACTTC	CASRSQAILQETQYF
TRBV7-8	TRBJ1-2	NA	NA	TGTGCCAGCAGCGCCGGGGGAACCTATGGCTACACCTTC	CASSAGGTYGYTF
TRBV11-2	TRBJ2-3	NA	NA	TGTGCCAGCAGCTTAGACTGGGCCTACGAGTATTTT	CASSLDWAYEYF
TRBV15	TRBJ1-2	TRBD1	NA	TGTGCCACCCTAACCGACAGGGCGGTCACGAGCTATGGCTACACCTTC	CATLTDRAVTSYGYTF
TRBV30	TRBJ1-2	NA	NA	TGTGCCTGGACTGGGAACTCTATCTATGGCTACACCTTC	CAWTGNSIYGYTF
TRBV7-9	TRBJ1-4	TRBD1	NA	TGTGCCAGCAAACGAACAGGGGAGAATGAAAAACTGTTTTTT	CASKRTGENEKLFF
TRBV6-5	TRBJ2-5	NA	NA	TGTGCCAGCAGGAAACACAGGGAGGAGACCCAGTACTTC	CASRKHREETQYF
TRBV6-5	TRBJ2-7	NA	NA	TGTGCCAGCACCGGGGGCACAGTCCATATCTACGAGCAGTACTTC	CASTGGTVHIYEQYF
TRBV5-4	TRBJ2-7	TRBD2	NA	TGTGCCAGCAGCTTGGAGCGGGGGGGCTCCCTCTACGAGCAGTACTTC	CASSLERGGSLYEQYF
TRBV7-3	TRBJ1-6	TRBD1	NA	TGTGCCAGCAGCCCCTGGACAGGGGGCCGAAGCTCCTATAATTCACCCCTCCACTTT	CASSPWTGGRSSYNSPLHF
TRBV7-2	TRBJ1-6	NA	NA	TGTGCCAGCAGCTTAGAACGCGGGTATTCACCCCTCCACTTT	CASSLERGYSPLHF
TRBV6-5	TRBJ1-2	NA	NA	TGTGCCAGCAGTCCAGGGTGGGGTTCCTATGGCTACACCTTC	CASSPGWGSYGYTF
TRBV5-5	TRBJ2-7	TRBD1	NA	TGTGCCAGCAGCTTACGGTCATTAGTGGGACAGCCGTTACTTTCCTACGAGCAGTACTTC	CASSLRSLVGQPLLSYEQYF
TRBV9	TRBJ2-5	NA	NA	TGTGCCAGCAGCCCCTCCGGGGCACAAGAGACCCAGTACTTC	CASSPSGAQETQYF
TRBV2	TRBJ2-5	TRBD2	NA	TGTGCCAGCAGCCCCGCCCGGGGGGGCCTGGAGACCCAGTACTTC	CASSPARGGLETQYF
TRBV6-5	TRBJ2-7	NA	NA	TGTGCCAGCAGTTATACCCCTTCGGGAACCCCCTACGAGCAGTACTTC	CASSYTPSGTPYEQYF
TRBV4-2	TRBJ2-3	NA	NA	TGTGCCAGCAGCCAAGAATTGGATGGTACGCAGTATTTT	CASSQELDGTQYF
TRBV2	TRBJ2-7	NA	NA	TGTGCCAGCAGACAACCCGGAGGCAACGAGCAGTACTTC	CASRQPGGNEQYF
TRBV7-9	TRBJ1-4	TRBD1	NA	TGTGCCAGCAGCGTCCGACAGGGTAATGAAAAACTGTTTTTT	CASSVRQGNEKLFF